A selection of T cell receptor beta chains follows, all from one sample in a study of graft-versus-host responses after intestinal transplantation. Clones were read by immunoSEQ multiplex PCR, and TCRdb kept only the in-frame ones, dropping some. The sample carries 75,000 to 100,000 clones, more than 75% recorded once. The sequenced sample was PBMCs, obtained 255 days after intestinal transplant. These receptors all come from a human patient who received an intestinal transplant, so some T cells may come from the graft donor. Both conserved end residues are part of each CDR3. Each record gives: CDR3 protein, CDR3 DNA, clone size, V gene, J gene, D gene. D genes are given only for firm matches. Clone size is shown for a subset of rows, as once, few, many or a class of expanded clone.

CSVVRAGEGYTF,TGCAGCGTTGTCCGGGCAGGGGAGGGCTACACCTTC,.,TRBV29-1,TRBJ1-2,.
CASSDGTGIYGYTF,TGTGCCAGCAGCGATGGGACAGGGATTTATGGCTACACCTTC,.,TRBV5-6,TRBJ1-2,TRBD1
CASLKTGLSSYNSPLHF,TGTGCCAGCTTAAAAACAGGGTTGAGCTCCTATAATTCACCCCTCCACTTT,.,TRBV27,TRBJ1-6,.
CASPPPPAGLAYEQYF,TGTGCCTCCCCCCCACCTCCGGCAGGGCTTGCCTACGAGCAGTACTTC,.,TRBV28,TRBJ2-7,.
CASRLQGAYGYTF,TGTGCCAGCAGACTACAGGGGGCCTATGGCTACACCTTC,.,TRBV6-5,TRBJ1-2,TRBD1
CASSEPDREPNSPLHF,TGTGCCAGCAGTGAACCTGACAGGGAGCCGAATTCACCCCTCCACTTT,.,TRBV28,TRBJ1-6,TRBD1
CASSYGTLYEQYF,TGCGCCAGCAGCTATGGGACACTTTACGAGCAGTACTTC,.,TRBV5-1,TRBJ2-7,.
CASSKGGIDEKLFF,TGTGCCAGCAGTAAAGGGGGGATTGATGAAAAACTGTTTTTT,.,TRBV6-1,TRBJ1-4,.
CASSLGTSGNEQYF,TGTGCCAGCAGTTTAGGGACTAGCGGGAACGAGCAGTACTTC,.,TRBV27,TRBJ2-7,TRBD2
CASSLGVNEQFF,TGTGCCAGCAGCTTGGGGGTGAATGAGCAGTTCTTC,.,TRBV5-4,TRBJ2-1,.
CASSIDSVFRPRTGHTDTQYF,TGTGCCAGTAGTATAGATTCGGTGTTTCGCCCGAGGACGGGCCACACAGATACGCAGTATTTT,.,TRBV19,TRBJ2-3,.
CASSQDPFLLAGETDTQYF,TGCGCCAGCAGCCAAGATCCCTTCTTACTAGCGGGGGAGACAGATACGCAGTATTTT,.,TRBV4-1,TRBJ2-3,TRBD2
CASSESPQETQYF,TGTGCCAGCAGTGAGAGCCCCCAAGAGACCCAGTACTTC,few,TRBV6-5,TRBJ2-5,.
CSAPRANEQFF,TGCAGTGCTCCCCGGGCCAATGAGCAGTTCTTC,.,TRBV20-1,TRBJ2-1,.
CASSSHPQANSPLHF,TGCGCCAGCAGCTCCCACCCCCAGGCCAATTCACCCCTCCACTTT,.,TRBV4-1,TRBJ1-6,.
CASSLVQIGGNTEAFF,TGCGCCAGCAGCTTGGTACAGATCGGGGGAAACACTGAAGCTTTCTTT,.,TRBV5-1,TRBJ1-1,.
CASSPGTSNEKLFF,TGTGCCTCCTCCCCCGGGACTTCTAATGAAAAACTGTTTTTT,.,TRBV27,TRBJ1-4,.
CASSQSGGVMNTEAFF,TGTGCCAGCAGCCAATCAGGGGGCGTCATGAACACTGAAGCTTTCTTT,.,TRBV14,TRBJ1-1,TRBD1
CSVTPQGRHTDTQYF,TGCAGCGTTACCCCCCAGGGGCGTCATACAGATACGCAGTATTTT,.,TRBV29-1,TRBJ2-3,.
CAISGTGGAETQYF,TGTGCCATCAGCGGGACAGGGGGCGCGGAGACCCAGTACTTC,.,TRBV10-3,TRBJ2-5,TRBD1
CASSFTPGDFPEQFF,TGTGCCAGCAGCTTTACCCCGGGAGATTTTCCTGAGCAGTTCTTC,once,TRBV7-8,TRBJ2-1,.
CASSQATGTGTGNTIYF,TGCGCCAGCAGCCAAGCCACCGGGACAGGGACCGGAAACACCATATATTTT,.,TRBV4-1,TRBJ1-3,TRBD1
CSVEAVGEGSYNEQFF,TGCAGCGTTGAAGCGGTGGGGGAGGGCTCCTACAATGAGCAGTTCTTC,.,TRBV29-1,TRBJ2-1,TRBD2
CSVVTGGKTDTQYF,TGCAGCGTGGTGACAGGGGGCAAGACAGATACGCAGTATTTT,.,TRBV29-1,TRBJ2-3,TRBD1
CASRHDRGRDTEAFF,TGTGCCAGCAGGCATGACAGGGGGCGGGACACTGAAGCTTTCTTT,.,TRBV28,TRBJ1-1,TRBD1
CAWSVPPDQPQHF,TGTGCCTGGAGTGTACCTCCTGATCAGCCCCAGCATTTT,.,TRBV30,TRBJ1-5,.
CASSQARGQNSPLHF,TGCGCCAGCAGCCAAGCCAGGGGCCAAAATTCACCCCTCCACTTT,.,TRBV4-3,TRBJ1-6,.
CASSYWSSYNSPLHF,TGTGCCAGCAGTTATTGGAGCTCCTATAATTCACCCCTCCACTTT,.,TRBV6-6,TRBJ1-6,.
CASSQERGRDRPLYGYTF,TGCGCCAGCAGCCAAGAAAGAGGCAGGGACAGACCGCTCTATGGCTACACCTTC,once,TRBV4-1,TRBJ1-2,TRBD1
CASSFLGQGLTYTF,TGTGCCAGCAGTTTTCTTGGTCAGGGGTTGACCTACACCTTC,.,TRBV28,TRBJ1-2,.
CSGKQGVNTEAFF,TGCAGCGGGAAACAGGGGGTAAACACTGAAGCTTTCTTT,.,TRBV29-1,TRBJ1-1,TRBD1
CASSRTGTGSYEQYF,TGTGCCAGCAGCCGTACCGGGACGGGCTCCTACGAGCAGTACTTC,.,TRBV13,TRBJ2-7,.
CASSLQGQGPYNEQFF,TGTGCCAGCAGTTTGCAGGGACAGGGTCCCTACAATGAGCAGTTCTTC,.,TRBV27,TRBJ2-1,TRBD1
CASSFSSYSNQPQHF,TGTGCCAGCAGTTTCTCCAGTTATAGCAATCAGCCCCAGCATTTT,.,TRBV27,TRBJ1-5,.
CASSVGGRPSPLHF,TGTGCCAGCAGCGTAGGTGGCAGGCCTTCACCCCTCCACTTT,.,TRBV9,TRBJ1-6,.
CSVRQARQETQYF,TGCAGCGTTCGACAGGCAAGGCAAGAGACCCAGTACTTC,.,TRBV29-1,TRBJ2-5,.
CASSFDSLGGYTF,TGTGCCAGCAGCTTTGACAGTCTGGGCGGCTACACCTTC,.,TRBV13,TRBJ1-2,.
CASSPTTRNYGYTF,TGTGCCAGCAGTCCCACTACACGGAACTATGGCTACACCTTC,.,TRBV6-5,TRBJ1-2,.
CASSLNAIPEAFF,TGTGCCAGCAGTTTAAATGCGATACCTGAAGCTTTCTTT,.,TRBV28,TRBJ1-1,.
CASRGLNSYEQYF,TGTGCGAGCAGGGGGCTTAACTCCTACGAGCAGTACTTC,.,TRBV6-1,TRBJ2-7,TRBD1
CASQRNRDRVYEQYF,TGTGCCAGCCAACGAAACCGGGACAGGGTATACGAGCAGTACTTC,.,TRBV6-6,TRBJ2-7,TRBD1
CASSPLGTGESEQYF,TGTGCCAGCTCACCACTTGGGACAGGGGAGTCCGAGCAGTACTTC,.,TRBV18,TRBJ2-7,TRBD1
CASSLGTENSPLHF,TGTGCCAGCAGCTTAGGGACGGAAAATTCACCCCTCCACTTT,.,TRBV7-6,TRBJ1-6,.
CASRIAGGRNNEQFF,TGTGCCAGCAGGATAGCGGGGGGGCGGAATAATGAGCAGTTCTTC,.,TRBV6-5,TRBJ2-1,TRBD2
CASSFGRAGEQYF,TGTGCCAGCAGTTTTGGCCGAGCCGGGGAGCAGTACTTC,.,TRBV27,TRBJ2-7,.
CASSEPTGRGTDTQYF,TGTGCCAGCAGTGAACCGACAGGGAGGGGGACAGATACGCAGTATTTT,.,TRBV25-1,TRBJ2-3,.
CASSPRVGGNSYEQYF,TGTGCCAGCAGCCCCCGCGTGGGGGGCAATTCTTACGAGCAGTACTTC,.,TRBV11-3,TRBJ2-7,.
CASRPRQHMAQHF,TGTGCCAGCAGACCCCGCCAACACATGGCCCAGCATTTT,.,TRBV27,TRBJ1-5,.
CASSQDRELTEAFF,TGTGCCAGCAGCCAGGACAGGGAATTAACTGAAGCTTTCTTT,.,TRBV13,TRBJ1-1,TRBD1
CASSLRPHGQPQHF,TGTGCCAGCAGCCTTAGACCGCACGGTCAGCCCCAGCATTTT,.,TRBV2,TRBJ1-5,.
CASSRTGSRYEQYF,TGTGCCAGCAGCCGGACAGGGAGTCGTTACGAGCAGTACTTC,.,TRBV11-2,TRBJ2-7,TRBD1
CSVDDRVDYGYTF,TGCAGCGTTGATGACAGGGTGGACTATGGCTACACCTTC,.,TRBV29-1,TRBJ1-2,TRBD1
CAISITGQSNEKLFF,TGTGCCATCAGCATTACGGGACAGAGTAATGAAAAACTGTTTTTT,.,TRBV10-3,TRBJ1-4,TRBD1
CASSGPSLGTDPYEQYF,TGTGCCAGCAGTGGACCTTCCCTGGGGACAGATCCATACGAGCAGTACTTC,.,TRBV27,TRBJ2-7,TRBD1
CASSPAGETSTDTQYF,TGTGCCAGCAGTCCCGCAGGGGAAACTAGCACAGATACGCAGTATTTT,.,TRBV5-6,TRBJ2-3,.